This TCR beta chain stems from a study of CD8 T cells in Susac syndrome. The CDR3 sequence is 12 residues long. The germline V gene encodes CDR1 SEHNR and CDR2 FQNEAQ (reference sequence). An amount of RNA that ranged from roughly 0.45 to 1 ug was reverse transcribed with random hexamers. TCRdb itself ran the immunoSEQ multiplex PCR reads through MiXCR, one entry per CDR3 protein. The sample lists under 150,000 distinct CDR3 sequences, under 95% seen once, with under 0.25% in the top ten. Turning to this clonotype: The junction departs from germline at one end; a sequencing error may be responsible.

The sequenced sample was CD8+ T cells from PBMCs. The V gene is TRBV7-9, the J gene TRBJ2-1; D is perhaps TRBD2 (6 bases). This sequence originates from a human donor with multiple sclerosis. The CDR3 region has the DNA TGTGCCAGCAGCTCTCCGGGACTCCTATTGCTCTTC. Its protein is CASSSPGLLLLF.